What follows are 11 T cell receptor beta chains derived from one specimen sequenced in a study of shared clonotypes between healthy human individuals. Only in-frame clones appear in the TCRdb table, and some are missing; sequencing was by immunoSEQ multiplex PCR. The sample gives approximately 1,000,000 clones, 60% to 80% of which show up once; 0.89% is in the top ten. Material: memory CD4+ T cells from PBMCs. Stated subset: CD45RA-negative fraction. The source of these receptors is a man in his late teens or twenties in good health. Some clones in this sample may be carry-over from other donors' samples.

The rearrangement joins TRBV4-2 to TRBJ2-3, with 9 bases matching TRBD2. Trimming took 0 bases from V and 1 from J; bases not matched to a gene: 14. The CDR3 is made up of 20 amino acids. The germline V gene encodes CDR1 LGHNA and CDR2 YNFKEQ. As DNA, the CDR3 is TGTGCCAGCAGCCAAGATCTTACGACTAGCGGACGACTAGGCACAGATACGCAGTATTTT. Protein product: CASSQDLTTSGRLGTDTQYF.

The chain employs TRBV9 and TRBJ1-4, with TRBD1 matching 7 bases. The V gene end was trimmed by 3 bases and the J gene end by 8 bases; junction bases not matched to a gene: 7. Germline CDR1 and CDR2: SGDLS and YYNGEE. The CDR3 is 14 amino acids. In DNA, the CDR3 is TGTGCCAGCAGCGAAACCCCCAGGGGGGAAAAACTGTTTTTT. Amino acid sequence: CASSETPRGEKLFF.

The rearrangement joins TRBV5-1 to TRBJ2-7; no firm D call. The V end was cut by 1 base, the J end by 3 bases, with 8 bases between. CDR1 is SGHRS and CDR2 is YFSETQ in the germline V gene. The CDR3 runs 13 residues. The CDR3 coding sequence is TGCGCCAGCAGCTTGCTGACGGACTACGAGCAGTACTTC. This sequence encodes CASSLLTDYEQYF.

The rearrangement uses TRBV5-1 and TRBJ2-7; D is possibly TRBD1 (7 bases). There are 20 residues in the CDR3. The germline CDR1 and CDR2 sequences are SGHRS and YFSETQ. V was shortened by 1 base and J by 3 bases, with 29 bases between the two germline ends. The DNA of the CDR3 is TGCGCCAGCAGCTTGTCTACTTCCGGGGACTTGACAGGGTTCGACTACGAGCAGTACTTC. Translation gives CASSLSTSGDLTGFDYEQYF.

The chain has TRBV5-1 and TRBJ2-2, with no clear D. V lost 0 bases, J lost 1 base, and 10 bases lay in between. This CDR3 has 16 amino acids. Germline CDR1 and CDR2: SGHRS and YFSETQ. CDR3: CASSLAGQRNTGELFF. CDR3 bases: TGCGCCAGCAGCTTGGCCGGGCAGAGGAACACCGGGGAGCTGTTTTTT.

The chain recombines TRBV5-1 with TRBJ2-7; TRBD2 is a possible D gene (6 bases). The CDR3 is 14 residues long. V shed 3 bases and J shed 0 bases, with 10 bases lying between them. Germline CDR1 reads SGHRS; CDR2 reads YFSETQ. CDR3 amino acids: CASSWAGRSYEQYF. For the CDR3, the DNA is TGCGCCAGCAGCTGGGCGGGGCGCTCCTACGAGCAGTACTTC.

V and J are TRBV4-1 and TRBJ2-1; 7 bases align to TRBD2. V was clipped by 3 bases and J by 9 bases; unmatched bases: 11. The CDR3 runs to 15 residues. CDR1 MGHRA and CDR2 YSYEKL come from the germline V gene. CDR3 in DNA: TGCGCCAGCAGCCAGGAGGGAGGGGCGACCGGTGAGCAGTTCTTC. Translated, it gives CASSQEGGATGEQFF.

A remark on this clone: The sample holds other DNA sequences that translate to the same CDR3. V gene TRBV7-2 combines with J gene TRBJ2-7; 12 nucleotides align to TRBD2. The CDR3 is 14 amino acids. Germline values: CDR1 SGHTA, CDR2 FQGNSA. Trimming cost V 5 bases and J 4 bases; bases outside gene matches: 3. CDR3 DNA sequence: TGTGCCAGCAGCCTAGGACTAGCGGGGTACGAGCAGTACTTC. It specifies CASSLGLAGYEQYF.

This chain links TRBV5-4 with TRBJ2-5; possibly TRBD2 for D (7 bases). The ends were cut back, 3 bases at V and 2 bases at J, with 11 bases in the middle. The CDR3 loop spans 14 amino acids. The V gene's germline CDR1 is SGHNT and CDR2 YYREEE (reference sequence). In DNA, the CDR3 is TGTGCCAGCAGCTGGGAGGGGGAACAAGAGACCCAGTACTTC. Its protein product is CASSWEGEQETQYF. The complete variable domain, with remaining parts taken from reference TRBV5-4 and TRBJ2-5, reads ETGVTQSPTHLIKTRGQQVTLRCSSQSGHNTVSWYQQALGQGPQFIFQYYREEENGRGNFPPRFSGLQFPNYSSELNVNALELDDSALYLCASSWEGEQETQYFGPGTRLLVL.

The chain employs TRBV18 and TRBJ2-1; either TRBD1 or TRBD2 may supply D (5 bases each). Trimming cost V 8 bases and J 2 bases, with 16 bases left between them. The CDR3 covers 15 residues. Per germline, CDR1 KGHSH and CDR2 LQKENI. The CDR3 sequence: CASQVAGAPYNEQFF. In DNA, the CDR3 is TGTGCCAGCCAAGTAGCCGGGGCCCCCTACAATGAGCAGTTCTTC.

The gene calls are TRBV5-6 and TRBJ2-5, with 7 bases fitting TRBD1. CDR3 length: 15 amino acids. With V trimmed by 0 bases and J by 5 bases, 7 bases remained unmatched. Germline CDR1 SGHDT, CDR2 YYEEEE. The CDR3 spells CASSLVLGGEETQYF. CDR3 nucleotides: TGTGCCAGCAGCTTGGTCTTAGGGGGCGAGGAGACCCAGTACTTC.